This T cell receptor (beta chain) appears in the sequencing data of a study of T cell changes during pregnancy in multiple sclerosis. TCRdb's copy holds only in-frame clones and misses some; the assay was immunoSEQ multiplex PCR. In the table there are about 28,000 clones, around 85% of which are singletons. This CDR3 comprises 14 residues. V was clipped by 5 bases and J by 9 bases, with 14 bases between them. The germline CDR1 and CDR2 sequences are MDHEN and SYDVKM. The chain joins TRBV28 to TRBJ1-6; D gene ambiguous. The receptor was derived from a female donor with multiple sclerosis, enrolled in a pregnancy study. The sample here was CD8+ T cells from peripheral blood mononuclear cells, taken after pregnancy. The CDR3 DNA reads TGTGCCAGCAGTCCACTCAATCCACCTTCACCCCTCCACTTT. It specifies CASSPLNPPSPLHF.